This TCR beta chain was profiled in a study of T cell changes during pregnancy in multiple sclerosis. Generated by immunoSEQ multiplex PCR, the TCRdb table keeps only in-frame clones and is missing some. This sample has about 100,000 clones, with roughly 93% found just once. The sample in question was peripheral blood, obtained before pregnancy. The receptor's source is a female donor with multiple sclerosis, enrolled in a pregnancy study.

CDR3 in amino acids: CASSFNYQGGGYTF. The CDR3 DNA is TGTGCCAGCAGTTTCAATTACCAGGGAGGTGGCTACACCTTC. The chain is built from TRBV27 and TRBJ1-2; possible D gene TRBD1, 5 bases. Trimming left V 3 bases short and J 7 bases short, with 15 bases between. In germline, CDR1 is MNHEY, CDR2 SMNVEV (reference sequence). The CDR3 consists of 14 residues.